This entry is about one TCR beta chain. This record comes from a study of control samples from healthy donors and cancer patients. The germline CDR1 and CDR2 sequences are KGHSH and LQKENI. The CDR3 has 15 amino acids. The V end was cut by 3 bases, the J end by 7 bases, with 18 bases between. TCRdb's table, derived via immunoSEQ multiplex PCR, lists solely in-frame clones and lacks some. Of fewer than 500,000 clones listed, approximately 90% are singletons. This receptor was identified in a man aged 35 to 55 with head and neck cancer. The sequencing sample was made of PBMCs. The gene calls are TRBV18 and TRBJ1-1; D unclear. CDR3 sequence reads: CASSPLETRPNEAFF. CDR3 coding DNA: TGTGCCAGCTCACCTTTAGAGACCAGGCCGAATGAAGCTTTCTTT.